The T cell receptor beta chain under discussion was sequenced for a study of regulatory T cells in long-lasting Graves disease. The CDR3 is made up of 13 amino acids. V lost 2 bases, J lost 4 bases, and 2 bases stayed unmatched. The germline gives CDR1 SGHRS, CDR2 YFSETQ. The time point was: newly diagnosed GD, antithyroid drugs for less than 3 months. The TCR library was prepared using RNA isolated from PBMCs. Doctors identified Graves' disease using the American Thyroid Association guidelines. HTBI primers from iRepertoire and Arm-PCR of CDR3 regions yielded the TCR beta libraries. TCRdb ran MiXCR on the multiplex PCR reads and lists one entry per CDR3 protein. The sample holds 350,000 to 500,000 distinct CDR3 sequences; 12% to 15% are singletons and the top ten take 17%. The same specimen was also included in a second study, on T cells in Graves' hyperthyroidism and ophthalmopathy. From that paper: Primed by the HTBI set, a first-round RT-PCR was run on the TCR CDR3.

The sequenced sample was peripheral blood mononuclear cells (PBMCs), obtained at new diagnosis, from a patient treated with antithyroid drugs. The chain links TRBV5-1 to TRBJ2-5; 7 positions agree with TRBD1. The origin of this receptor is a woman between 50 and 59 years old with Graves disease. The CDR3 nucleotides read TGCGCCAGCAGCTTCGGACAGGTAGAGACCCAGTACTTC. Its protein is CASSFGQVETQYF.